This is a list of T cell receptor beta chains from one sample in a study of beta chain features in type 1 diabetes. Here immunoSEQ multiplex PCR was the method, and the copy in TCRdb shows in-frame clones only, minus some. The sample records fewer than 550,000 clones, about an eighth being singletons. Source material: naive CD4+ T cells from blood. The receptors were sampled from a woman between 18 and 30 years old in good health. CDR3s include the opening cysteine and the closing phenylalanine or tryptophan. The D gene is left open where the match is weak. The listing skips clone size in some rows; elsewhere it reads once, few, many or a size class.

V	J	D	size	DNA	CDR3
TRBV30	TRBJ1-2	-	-	TGTGCCTGGAGAACAGGGTTTAGGGATGGCTACACCTTC	CAWRTGFRDGYTF
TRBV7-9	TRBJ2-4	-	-	TGTGCCAGCAGCTTAGCTGCGGAAAACATTCAGTACTTC	CASSLAAENIQYF
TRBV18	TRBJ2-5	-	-	TGTGCCAGCTCACCAGCCCAGGTCCAAGAGACCCAGTACTTC	CASSPAQVQETQYF
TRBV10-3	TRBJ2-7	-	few	TGTGCCATCAGTCCCGGTGGACTCTCGCAGTACTTC	CAISPGGLSQYF
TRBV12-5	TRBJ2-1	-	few	TGTGCTATTACTCAGGGGAGCTCCTACAATGAGCAGTTCTTC	CAITQGSSYNEQFF
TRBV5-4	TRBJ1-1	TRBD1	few	TGTGCCAGCAGCTCAAGGGACAGGAACACTGAAGCTTTCTTT	CASSSRDRNTEAFF
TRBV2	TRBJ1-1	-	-	TGTGCCAGCAGGGGAGGGGACGACAGAAAAGCTTTCTTT	CASRGGDDRKAFF
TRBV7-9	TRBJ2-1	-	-	TGTGCCAGCAGCTCATCCGCTTGGGGTGAGCAGTTCTTC	CASSSSAWGEQFF
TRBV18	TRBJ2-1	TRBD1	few	TGTGCCAGCTCACCAATACCGGGACAGGCGTACAATGAGCAGTTCTTC	CASSPIPGQAYNEQFF
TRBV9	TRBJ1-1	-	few	TGTGCCAACTTTCGGAGGGACCTCCTGGCTGAAGCTTTCTTT	CANFRRDLLAEAFF
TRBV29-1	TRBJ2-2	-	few	TGCAGCGTTGAAGCACGGACCCGGGGAACCGGGGAGCTGTTTTTT	CSVEARTRGTGELFF
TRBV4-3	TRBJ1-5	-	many	TGCGCCAGCAGCCAAGATTGGGATCAGCCCCAGCATTTT	CASSQDWDQPQHF
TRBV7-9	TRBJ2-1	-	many	TGTGCCAGCAGATTAATCGTTTTAGGACAGAACAATGAGCAGTTCTTC	CASRLIVLGQNNEQFF
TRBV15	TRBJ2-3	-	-	TGTGCCACCCAATTGGCAGATACGCAGTATTTT	CATQLADTQYF
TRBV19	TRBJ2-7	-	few	TGTGCCAGTAGAGGAGGATACGAGCAGTACTTC	CASRGGYEQYF
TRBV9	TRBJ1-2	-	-	TGTGCCAGCAGCGTAGCTCAAGCTAACTATGGCTACACCTTC	CASSVAQANYGYTF
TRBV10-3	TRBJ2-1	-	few	TGTGCCATCTCAGGAGGCAGTGAGCAGTTCTTC	CAISGGSEQFF
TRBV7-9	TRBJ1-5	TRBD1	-	TGTGCCAGCAGCCCAGGGACAGGGCGAGAATATAGCAATCAGCCCCAGCATTTT	CASSPGTGREYSNQPQHF
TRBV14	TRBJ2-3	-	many	TGTGCCAGCAGCCAAGTACAGCCCGTCTACTCAGATACGCAGTATTTT	CASSQVQPVYSDTQYF
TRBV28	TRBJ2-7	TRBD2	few	TGTGCCAGCAAGCTAGCGGTCACAACCTACGAGCAGTACTTC	CASKLAVTTYEQYF
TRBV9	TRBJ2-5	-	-	TGTGCCAGCAGCGTAGCTCGAAAAGCGGAGACCCAGTACTTC	CASSVARKAETQYF
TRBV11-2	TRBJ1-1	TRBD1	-	TGTGCCAGCAGCTTGCTCTCGGGACAGCTGAACACTGAAGCTTTCTTT	CASSLLSGQLNTEAFF
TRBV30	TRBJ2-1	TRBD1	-	TGTGCCTGGAGCGGACAGGGCTATGAGCAGTTCTTC	CAWSGQGYEQFF
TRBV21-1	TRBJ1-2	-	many	TGTGCCAGCATCCACCGTGGGTCTCCAGGTTATGGCTACACCTTC	CASIHRGSPGYGYTF
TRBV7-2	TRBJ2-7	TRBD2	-	TGTGCCAGCAGCTCCGAAGCGGGAGGGCCATGGGAGCAGTACTTC	CASSSEAGGPWEQYF
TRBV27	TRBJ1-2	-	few	TGTGCCAGCAGTTTCGGTGGCAGCCCCGGGGGCTACACCTTC	CASSFGGSPGGYTF
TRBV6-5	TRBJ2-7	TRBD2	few	TGTGCCAGCAGACTGACCGGACTAGCGGGAGGCGAGCAGTACTTC	CASRLTGLAGGEQYF
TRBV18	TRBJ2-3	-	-	TGTGCCAGCTCATCGAGGACCTCTAGGGCAGATACGCAGTATTTT	CASSSRTSRADTQYF
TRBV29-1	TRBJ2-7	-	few	TGCAGCGTTGGGGGGGCACGAAGCTCCTACGAGCAGTACTTC	CSVGGARSSYEQYF
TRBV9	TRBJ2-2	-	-	TGTGCCAGCAGCGTATTCTCCGGGGAGCTGTTTTTT	CASSVFSGELFF
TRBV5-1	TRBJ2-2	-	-	TGCGCCAGCACCCCCATGGCACAGGTCCCCGGGGAGCTGTTTTTT	CASTPMAQVPGELFF
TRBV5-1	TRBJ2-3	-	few	TGCGCCAGCAGCTTTTTGGGGTATCCAGATACGCAGTATTTT	CASSFLGYPDTQYF